This passage covers 3 T cell receptor beta chains from one sample sequenced in a study of blood T cell repertoires in COVID-19. Clones were sequenced by immunoSEQ multiplex PCR, and TCRdb holds only the in-frame ones, with some missing. Here the sample spans more than 350,000 clones, more than 80% being singletons. The sample was PBMCs or T cells enriched from blood (not recorded which). These receptors were taken from a man younger than 30 who had recovered from COVID-19.

The V and J genes are TRBV7-6 and TRBJ1-6; perhaps TRBD1 as D (5 bases). Germline CDR1 SGHVS, CDR2 FNYEAQ. The CDR3 loop spans 14 amino acids. Trimming left V 1 base short and J 9 bases short, with 10 bases between. The CDR3 here is CASSLEGKGSPLHF. The CDR3 coding sequence is TGTGCCAGCAGCTTAGAGGGGAAGGGTTCACCCCTCCACTTT.

The rearrangement links TRBV5-1 to TRBJ2-7; 9 bases map to TRBD1. V dropped 1 base and J dropped 0; count of bases not matched to a gene: 5. The CDR3 runs to 16 residues. Germline V gene lookup returns CDR1 SGHRS and CDR2 YFSETQ. Written as DNA, the CDR3 is TGCGCCAGCAGCTTGACAGGGGGCTGGGGCTCCTACGAGCAGTACTTC. It specifies CASSLTGGWGSYEQYF.

This clone was observed a single time. The rearrangement joins TRBV20-1 to TRBJ2-5, with D unclear. CDR1 DFQATT and CDR2 SNEGSKA come from the germline V gene (reference sequence). This CDR3 spans 14 amino acids. Trimming took 3 bases from V and 6 from J, leaving 17 bases between them. The DNA of the CDR3 is TGCAGTGCTAGTGGGCGGTTAGTTAGGCAGACCCAGTACTTC. As protein: CSASGRLVRQTQYF.